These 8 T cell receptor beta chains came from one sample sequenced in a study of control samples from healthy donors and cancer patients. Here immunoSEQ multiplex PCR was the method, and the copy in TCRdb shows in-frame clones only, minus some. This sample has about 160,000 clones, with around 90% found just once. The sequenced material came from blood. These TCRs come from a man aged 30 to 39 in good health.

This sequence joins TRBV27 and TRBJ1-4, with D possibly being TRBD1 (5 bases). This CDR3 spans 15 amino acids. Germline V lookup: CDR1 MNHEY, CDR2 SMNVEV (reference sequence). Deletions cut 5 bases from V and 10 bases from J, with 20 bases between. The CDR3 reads CASSPEGASRAKLFF. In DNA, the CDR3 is TGTGCCAGCAGTCCGGAAGGGGCTAGTAGGGCAAAACTGTTTTTT.

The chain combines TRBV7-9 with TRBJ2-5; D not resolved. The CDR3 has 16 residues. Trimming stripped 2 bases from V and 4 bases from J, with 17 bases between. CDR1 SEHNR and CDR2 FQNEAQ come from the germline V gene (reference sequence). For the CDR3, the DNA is TGTGCCAGCAGCTTATGGCGATTGGAAGAAAGAGAGACCCAGTACTTC. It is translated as CASSLWRLEERETQYF.

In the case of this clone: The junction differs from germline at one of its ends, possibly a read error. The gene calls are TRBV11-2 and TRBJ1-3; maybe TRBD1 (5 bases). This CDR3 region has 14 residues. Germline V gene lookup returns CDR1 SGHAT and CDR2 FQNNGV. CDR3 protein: CASSSDSTRGLRIF. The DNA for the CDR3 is TGTGCCAGCAGCTCCGACTCTACCCGGGGCCTGAGGATTTTT.

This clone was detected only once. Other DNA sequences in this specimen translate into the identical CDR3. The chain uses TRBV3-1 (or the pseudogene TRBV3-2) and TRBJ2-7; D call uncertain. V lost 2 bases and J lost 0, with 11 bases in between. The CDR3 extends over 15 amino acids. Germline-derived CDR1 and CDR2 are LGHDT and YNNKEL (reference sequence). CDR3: CASSQRAGDSYEQYF. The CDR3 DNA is TGTGCCAGCAGCCAAAGGGCAGGCGACTCCTACGAGCAGTACTTC.

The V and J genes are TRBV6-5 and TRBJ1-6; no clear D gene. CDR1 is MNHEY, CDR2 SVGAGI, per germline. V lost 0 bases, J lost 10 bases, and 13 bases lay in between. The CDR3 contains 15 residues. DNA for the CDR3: TGTGCCAGCAGTTACTCCCAGGCTGGAAGCTCACCCCTCCACTTT. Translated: CASSYSQAGSSPLHF.

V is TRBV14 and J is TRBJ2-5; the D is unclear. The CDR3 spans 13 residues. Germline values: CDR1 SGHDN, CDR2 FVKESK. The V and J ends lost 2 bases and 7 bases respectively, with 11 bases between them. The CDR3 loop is CASSQLTGGTQYF. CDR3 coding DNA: TGTGCCAGCAGCCAACTTACGGGCGGGACCCAGTACTTC.

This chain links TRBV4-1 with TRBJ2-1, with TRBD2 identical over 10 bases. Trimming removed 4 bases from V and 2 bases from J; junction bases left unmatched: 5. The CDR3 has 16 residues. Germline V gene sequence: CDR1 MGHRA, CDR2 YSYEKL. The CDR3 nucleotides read TGCGCCAGCAGCCCTCTAGGACTAGCGGCCTACAATGAGCAGTTCTTC. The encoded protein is CASSPLGLAAYNEQFF.

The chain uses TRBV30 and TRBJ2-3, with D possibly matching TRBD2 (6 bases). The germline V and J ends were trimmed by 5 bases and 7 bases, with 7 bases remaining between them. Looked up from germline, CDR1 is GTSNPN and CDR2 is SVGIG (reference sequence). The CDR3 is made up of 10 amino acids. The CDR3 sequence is CAWGDYTQYF. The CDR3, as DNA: TGTGCCTGGGGGGACTATACGCAGTATTTT.